This T cell receptor (beta chain) was sequenced in a study of shared T cell receptors in the human thymus (dated by TCRdb to the early 2020s). For the study in its entirety: The study investigated the way shared, self-reactive T-cell receptor alpha chains are produced in the human thymus.

Receptor libraries were prepared by the immunoSEQ multiplex PCR assay. TCRdb holds this immuneACCESS table with in-frame rearrangements only. Some clones are missing; in checked studies, unresolved V genes explain under half, and the rest has no known cause. The sample includes hundreds of thousands of clones, with around 87% observed a single time. The ten biggest clones cover around 0.0099% of the sample. This clone was detected only once. Its antigen is not yet known. There are no base qualities to consult, and no much larger clone falls within one base. The sample was also reused in another study, on human thymus T cells. The second paper further reports: Donors were immunologically healthy infants undergoing open corrective cardiac surgery for congenital heart defects in Finland. The thymus tissue came from surgical resects taken out during corrective cardiac surgery. V and J gene segment usage appeared biased in both thymic and peripheral blood repertoires. According to the related research, thymic TCR repertoires were highly overlapping among unrelated individuals. TCR alpha and beta repertoires from seven to nine infant thymus samples and a few related peripheral blood samples were characterized in the study. Donor ages ranging from roughly 6 to 244 days were recorded, and five to seven male and a couple of female infants were included in the cohort. Thymocytes were released mechanically from tissue and stored at -70 °C as pellets of 10-30 million cells. A QIAsymphony instrument was used to extract genomic DNA from frozen cell pellets. TCRB and TCRAD loci were amplified from a standardized quantity of quality-controlled genomic DNA using the immunoSEQ multiplex PCR assay. Amplicons spanned the V(D)J region at a length sufficient to cover the CDR3 and identify V and J genes. The amplicons were sequenced on an Illumina platform via the commercial immunoSEQ service. Primer bias and sequencing errors were corrected as previously described, and TCRAD and TCRB definitions were based on the IMGT database. Repertoires were analysed with immunoSEQ Analyzer 3.0 and VDJTools, covering basic statistics, V/J segment usage, diversity estimates, rarefaction and pairwise overlap. Diversity was estimated using the Chao1, ChaoE, Efron-Thisted, Shannon and inverse Simpson indices, and was also estimated on datasets down-sampled to the size of the smallest sample. For repertoire overlap, CDR3 nucleotide sequence, V gene and J gene had to match strictly, and clustering was done by Jaccard-based multidimensional scaling. On average, around 810,000 unique TCRB clonotypes were obtained from thymus samples, compared with roughly 89,000 from blood samples.

This clonotype originated in a boy younger than two with a congenital heart defect. Donor details come from another sample of the same person, matched by shared clones. The sequencing input was thymocytes.

Read as DNA, the sequence is TGTGCCAGCAGCCAAGAAGCGGGAGGGTTCATTGATACGCAGTATTTT. It encodes CASSQEAGGFIDTQYF. This chain joins TRBV14 to TRBJ2-3; 10 nucleotides in the junction match TRBD2. The germline V gene yields SGHDN for CDR1 and FVKESK for CDR2. Including the terminal cysteine and phenylalanine, the CDR3 comprises 16 residues. Just the 48-base CDR3 DNA is kept, in frame starting at base 1. The germline V end is reduced by 0 bases and the J end by 6 bases; junction bases left unmatched: 6.